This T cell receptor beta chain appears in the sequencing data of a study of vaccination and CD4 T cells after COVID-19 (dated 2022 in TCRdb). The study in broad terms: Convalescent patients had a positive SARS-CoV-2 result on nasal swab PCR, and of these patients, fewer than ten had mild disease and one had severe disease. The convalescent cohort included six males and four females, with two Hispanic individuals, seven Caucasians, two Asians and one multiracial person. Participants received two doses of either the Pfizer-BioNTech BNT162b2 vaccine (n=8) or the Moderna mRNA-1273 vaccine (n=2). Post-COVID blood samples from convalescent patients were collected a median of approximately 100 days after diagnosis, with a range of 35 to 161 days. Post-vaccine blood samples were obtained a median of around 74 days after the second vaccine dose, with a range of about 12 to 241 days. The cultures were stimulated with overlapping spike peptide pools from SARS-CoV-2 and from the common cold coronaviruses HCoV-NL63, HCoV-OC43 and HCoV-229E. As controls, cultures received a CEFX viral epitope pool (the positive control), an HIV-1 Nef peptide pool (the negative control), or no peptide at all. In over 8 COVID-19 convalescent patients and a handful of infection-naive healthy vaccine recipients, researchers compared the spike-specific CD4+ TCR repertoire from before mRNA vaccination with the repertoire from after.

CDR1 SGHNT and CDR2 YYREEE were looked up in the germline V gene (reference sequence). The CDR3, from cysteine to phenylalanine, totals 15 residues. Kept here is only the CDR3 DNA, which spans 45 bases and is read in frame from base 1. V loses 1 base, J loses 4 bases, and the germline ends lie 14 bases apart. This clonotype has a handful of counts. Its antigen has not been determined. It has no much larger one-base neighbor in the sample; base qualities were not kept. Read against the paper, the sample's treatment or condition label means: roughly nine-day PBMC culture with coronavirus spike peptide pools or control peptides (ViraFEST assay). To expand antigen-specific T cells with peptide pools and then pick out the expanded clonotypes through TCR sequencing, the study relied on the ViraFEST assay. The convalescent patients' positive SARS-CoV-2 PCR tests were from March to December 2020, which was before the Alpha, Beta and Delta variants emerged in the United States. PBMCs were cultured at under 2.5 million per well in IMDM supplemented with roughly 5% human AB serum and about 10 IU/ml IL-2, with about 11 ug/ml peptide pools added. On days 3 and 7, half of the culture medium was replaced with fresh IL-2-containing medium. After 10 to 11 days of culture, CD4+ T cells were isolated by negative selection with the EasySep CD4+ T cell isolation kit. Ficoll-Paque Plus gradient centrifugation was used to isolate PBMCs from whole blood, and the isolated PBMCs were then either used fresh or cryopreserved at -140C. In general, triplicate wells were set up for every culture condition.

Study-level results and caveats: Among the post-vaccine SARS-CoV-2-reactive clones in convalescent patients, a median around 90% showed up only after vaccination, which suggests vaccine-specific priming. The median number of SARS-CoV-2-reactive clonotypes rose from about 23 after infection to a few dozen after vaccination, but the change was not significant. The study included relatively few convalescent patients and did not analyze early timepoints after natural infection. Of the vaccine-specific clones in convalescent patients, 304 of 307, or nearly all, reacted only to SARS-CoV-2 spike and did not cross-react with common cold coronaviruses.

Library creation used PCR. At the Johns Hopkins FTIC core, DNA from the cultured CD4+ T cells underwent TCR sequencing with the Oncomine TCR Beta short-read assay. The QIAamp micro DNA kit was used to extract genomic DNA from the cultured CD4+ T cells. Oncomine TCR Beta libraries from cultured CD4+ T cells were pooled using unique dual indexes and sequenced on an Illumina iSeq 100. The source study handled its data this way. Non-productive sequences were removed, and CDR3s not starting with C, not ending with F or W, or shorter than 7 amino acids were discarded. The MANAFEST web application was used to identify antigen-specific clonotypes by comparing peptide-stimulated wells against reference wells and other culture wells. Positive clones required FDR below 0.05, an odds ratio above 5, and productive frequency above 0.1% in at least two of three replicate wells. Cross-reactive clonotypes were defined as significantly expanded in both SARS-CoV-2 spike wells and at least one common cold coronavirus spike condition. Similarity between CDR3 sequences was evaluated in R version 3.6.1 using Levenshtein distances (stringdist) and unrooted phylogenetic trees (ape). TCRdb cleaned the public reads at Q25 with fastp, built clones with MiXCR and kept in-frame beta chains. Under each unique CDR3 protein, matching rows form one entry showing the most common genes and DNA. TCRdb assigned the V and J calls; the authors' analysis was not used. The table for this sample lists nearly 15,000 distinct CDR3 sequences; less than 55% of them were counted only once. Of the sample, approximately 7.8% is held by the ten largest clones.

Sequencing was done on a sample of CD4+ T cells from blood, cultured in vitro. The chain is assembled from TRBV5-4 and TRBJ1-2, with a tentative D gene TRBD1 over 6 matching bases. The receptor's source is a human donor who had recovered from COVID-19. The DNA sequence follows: TGTGCCAGCAGCTTGAAGGGGGGAGGTGGCTATGGCTACACCTTC. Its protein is CASSLKGGGGYGYTF.